Following are 2 T cell receptor beta chains from one sample sequenced in a study of monozygotic twins with inflammatory bowel disease. TCRdb reprocessed the 5' RACE reads; each CDR3 protein has one entry and no DNA is given. This table holds about 210,000 distinct CDR3 sequences. The material sequenced was blood. The receptors come from a human donor with ulcerative colitis or Crohn's disease, or a healthy co-twin of an affected twin (not recorded which).

The rearrangement joins TRBV5-1 to TRBJ1-1; no DNA is available, so the TRBD1 call from TCRdb remains unchecked. Germline V gene data show CDR1 as SGHRS and CDR2 as YFSETQ. CDR3 length equals 15 residues. The CDR3 protein is CASSLWAGMNTEAFF. Full variable domain (outside the CDR3, taken from reference TRBV5-1 and TRBJ1-1): KAGVTQTPRYLIKTRGQQVTLSCSPISGHRSVSWYQQTPGQGLQFLFEYFSETQRNKGNFPGRFSGRQFSNSRSEMNVSTLELGDSALYLCASSLWAGMNTEAFFGQGTRLTVV.

The chain joins TRBV6-5 to TRBJ1-3. Germline V gene data show CDR1 as MNHEY and CDR2 as SVGAGI. This CDR3 is built from 15 residues. CDR3 in amino acids: CASSYSLSSGNTIYF.